This T cell receptor (beta chain) was retrieved from a study of regulatory T cells in long-lasting Graves disease. Arm-PCR of CDR3 regions and iRepertoire HTBI primers were used to build TCR beta libraries. TCRdb re-analysed the multiplex PCR reads in MiXCR, keeping a single row per CDR3 protein. This sample has 450,000 to 650,000 distinct CDR3 sequences, with 16% found just once. CDR1 is SEHNR and CDR2 is FQNEAQ in the germline V gene (reference sequence). The trim removed 0 bases at V and 0 bases at J, leaving 4 bases unmatched. There are 16 residues in the CDR3. Sample time point: newly diagnosed GD, antithyroid drugs for less than 3 months. The TCR library was made from RNA extracted from PBMCs. American Thyroid Association guidelines were used to diagnose Graves' disease. These sequences were also reported in another study, on T cells in Graves' hyperthyroidism and ophthalmopathy. Per that study: Model-based prediction identified ophthalmopathy a median roughly 6.1 months prior to its onset.

The V call is TRBV7-9, the J call TRBJ1-1, with TRBD1 matching over 7 bases. This TCR was recovered from a middle-aged woman with Graves disease. Specimen: peripheral blood mononuclear cells (PBMCs), collected at new diagnosis, from a patient treated with antithyroid drugs. CDR3 in amino acids: CASSLAAGTVNTEAFF. DNA for the CDR3: TGTGCCAGCAGCTTAGCAGCCGGGACAGTGAACACTGAAGCTTTCTTT.